This T cell receptor (beta chain) derives from a study of response to subunit inactivated influenza vaccine. TCRdb ran MiXCR on the RT-PCR reads and lists one entry per CDR3 protein. This sample yields fewer than 350,000 distinct CDR3 sequences, of which around a fifth are seen a single time; roughly 10% belongs to the top ten. This clonotype turned up a few times. The V segment lost 4 bases and the J segment 7 bases; nucleotides outside the gene matches: 9. Germline CDR1 is SGHTA and CDR2 is FQGNSA. The CDR3 spans 15 residues. This TCR derives from a man aged 45-69 years who received an inactivated influenza vaccine. J is TRBJ2-5 and V is TRBV7-2, with TRBD1 matching 10 bases. The sample was PBMCs from blood, taken less than 22 months after vaccination. CDR3 residues: CASSYPGQGTRTQYF. DNA for the CDR3: TGTGCCAGCAGCTATCCGGGACAGGGGACTAGGACCCAGTACTTC.